Presented here are 3 T cell receptor beta chains from one specimen sequenced in a study of PD-L1 blockade in urothelial cancer. Assay used: immunoSEQ multiplex PCR; TCRdb lists only in-frame clones, some missing. The sample yields 70,000 or so clones, around 84% seen once. This specimen consisted of PBMCs, obtained around atezolizumab (anti-PD-L1) treatment. These TCRs come from a man in his 70s with urothelial cancer.

The rearrangement uses TRBV10-3 and TRBJ2-2; 9 nucleotides agree with TRBD1. V dropped 10 bases and J dropped 3; count of bases not matched to a gene: 12. Germline CDR1 and CDR2: ENHRY and SYGVKD. This CDR3 contains 16 residues. The CDR3 DNA is TGTGCCACCCACAATCCGGACAGGGGTTACACCGGGGAGCTGTTTTTT. It specifies CATHNPDRGYTGELFF.

About this clone: One end of the junction fails to match germline, which may point to a read error. The CDR3 nucleotides read TGTGCCAGGCCCCGATATAGCGATCAGCCCCAGCATTTT. This codes for CARPRYSDQPQHF. The chain couples TRBV19 to TRBJ1-5; no firm D call. Germline V gene data show CDR1 as LNHDA and CDR2 as SQIVND (reference sequence). This CDR3 is 13 amino acids long. Variable domain in full (rest from reference TRBV19 and TRBJ1-5): DGGITQSPKYLFRKEGQNVTLSCEQNLNHDAMYWYRQDPGQGLRLIYYSQIVNDFQKGDIAEGYSVSREKKESFPLTVTSAQKNPTAFYLCARPRYSDQPQHFGDGTRLSIL.

The rearrangement links TRBV27 to TRBJ1-5, with 7 nucleotides matching TRBD1. The germline V gene has CDR1 MNHEY and CDR2 SMNVEV (reference sequence). The CDR3 consists of 16 residues. After removal of 6 bases from V and 1 base from J, the junction contained 9 bases not matched to a gene. CDR3 nucleotides: TGTGCCAGCAGGCAGGGGGTCCGGGACAGCAATCAGCCCCAGCATTTT. This sequence encodes CASRQGVRDSNQPQHF.